One sample yielded the 11 T cell receptor beta chains listed below, sequenced in a study of blood T cell repertoires in COVID-19 (dated by TCRdb to 2018 to 2020). Libraries were constructed by the immunoSEQ multiplex PCR assay. TCRdb re-hosts the immuneACCESS table, in-frame sequences only. Its copies lack some clones; in the studies checked, an unresolved V gene accounts for under half of them, and the cause for the rest is not known. This sample is represented by under 300,000 clones; around four fifths of them were singletons. 5% to 8% of the sample is taken by the ten largest. The sample was peripheral blood. These receptors were obtained from a woman aged 55-69 years with active or convalescent COVID-19.

This clone was detected only a few times. The V and J genes are TRBV2 and TRBJ1-3, with TRBD1 as a possible D gene (6 bases). This CDR3 spans 14 amino acids. Trimming removed 6 bases at V and 0 bases at J, with 9 bases between. Per germline, CDR1 SNHLY and CDR2 FYNNEI. CDR3 loop: CASRTGYSGNTIYF. CDR3 nucleotide sequence: TGTGCCAGCAGGACAGGATACTCTGGAAACACCATATATTTT.

The V and J genes are TRBV19 and TRBJ2-3, with a tentative D call TRBD1 (6 bases). CDR1 and CDR2 from the germline V gene are LNHDA and SQIVND (reference sequence). Trimming took off 5 bases at V and 5 bases at J, with 14 bases between the two ends. The CDR3 extends over 14 amino acids. The CDR3 DNA follows: TGTGCCAGTAGTCCCCGGGACACCTTAGATACGCAGTATTTT. This codes for CASSPRDTLDTQYF. Using reference TRBV19 and TRBJ2-3 for the parts outside the CDR3, the full variable domain is DGGITQSPKYLFRKEGQNVTLSCEQNLNHDAMYWYRQDPGQGLRLIYYSQIVNDFQKGDIAEGYSVSREKKESFPLTVTSAQKNPTAFYLCASSPRDTLDTQYFGPGTRLTVL.

A single count supports this clone. The chain couples TRBV13 to TRBJ2-7; D might be TRBD1 (8 bases). The CDR3 consists of 14 residues. V lost 5 bases to trimming and J lost 6 bases, with 17 bases between them. In germline, CDR1 is PRHDT, CDR2 FYEKMQ (reference sequence). Written as DNA, the CDR3 is TGTGCCAGCAGCCAGGGAGGGGGACAGGTCGAGCAGTACTTC. Residues: CASSQGGGQVEQYF.

The chain links TRBV5-8 to TRBJ1-5; 7 bases align to TRBD1. The CDR3 contains 16 residues. Trimming at V came to 4 bases and at J to 0 bases, leaving 7 bases not matched to a gene. Germline values: CDR1 SGHTS, CDR2 YDEGEE. The CDR3 region has the DNA TGTGCCAGCAGCATAGGGACAGTTTATAGCAATCAGCCCCAGCATTTT. This encodes CASSIGTVYSNQPQHF.

The CDR3 is CATSDDLAGGPDEQFF. Here the CDR3 DNA reads TGTGCCACCAGTGATGATCTAGCGGGGGGGCCCGATGAGCAGTTCTTC. The J gene is TRBJ2-1, the V gene TRBV24-1; TRBD2 matches at 12 bases. The junction had 7 bases not matched to a gene; V was cut back by 3 bases and J by 8 bases. The V gene's germline CDR1 is KGHDR and CDR2 SFDVKD. This CDR3 comprises 16 residues.

The rearrangement uses TRBV30 and TRBJ2-5; the D is unclear. The CDR3 length is 13 residues. Per the germline V gene, CDR1 is GTSNPN and CDR2 is SVGIG (reference sequence). V was trimmed by 0 bases and J by 1 base, leaving 6 bases between them. CDR3 in DNA: TGTGCCTGGAGTGTACGACTCCAAGAGACCCAGTACTTC. The encoded protein is CAWSVRLQETQYF. Complete variable domain (other parts from reference TRBV30 and TRBJ2-5): SQTIHQWPATLVQPVGSPLSLECTVEGTSNPNLYWYRQAAGRGLQLLFYSVGIGQISSEVPQNLSASRPQDRQFILSSKKLLLSDSGFYLCAWSVRLQETQYFGPGTRLLVL.

The CDR3 nucleotides read TGTGCCAGCAGTGCGGGACAGATCTACACTGAAGCTTTCTTT. It encodes CASSAGQIYTEAFF. The chain is built from TRBV2 and TRBJ1-1, with 7 nucleotides matching TRBD1. CDR3 length: 14 amino acids. V lost 4 bases and J lost 3; bases outside the gene matches: 5. In germline, CDR1 is SNHLY, CDR2 FYNNEI.

The chain joins TRBV9 to TRBJ2-1; weak D call: TRBD1 (5 bases). The V gene lost 7 bases and the J gene lost 2 bases, with 13 bases spanning the gap. The CDR3 covers 14 residues. Germline V gives CDR1 SGDLS, CDR2 YYNGEE. The CDR3 nucleotides read TGTGCCAGCTCGAGACAGTTGACCTACAATGAGCAGTTCTTC. Its protein is CASSRQLTYNEQFF.

This sequence joins TRBV5-1 and TRBJ1-3; D is perhaps TRBD1 (6 bases). This CDR3 is built from 15 residues. Trimming took off 3 bases at V and 3 bases at J, with 13 bases between the two ends. From germline, CDR1 is SGHRS and CDR2 YFSETQ. The CDR3 is CASSSDQGFGNTIYF. DNA for the CDR3: TGCGCCAGCAGCTCGGACCAGGGGTTTGGAAACACCATATATTTT.

The V call is TRBV19, the J call TRBJ2-2; a weak D match, TRBD1 (7 bases). Between the trimmed V and J ends, which lost 10 bases and 3 bases, there was a span of 18 bases. The length of the CDR3 is 15 residues. Looked up from germline, CDR1 is LNHDA and CDR2 is SQIVND (reference sequence). CDR3 coding DNA: TGTGCCACCGCGGGGACAGTTGGCGACACCGGGGAGCTGTTTTTT. This encodes CATAGTVGDTGELFF.

This clone was seen only once. The rearrangement joins TRBV5-4 to TRBJ2-3; 7 nucleotides line up with TRBD2. V trimming: 0 bases; J trimming: 1 base; junction bases outside the gene matches: 8. Germline V lookup: CDR1 SGHNT, CDR2 YYREEE (reference sequence). The CDR3 runs to 17 residues. The CDR3 DNA reads as TGTGCCAGCAGCTTGGACCCTAGCGGTGCTGGCACAGATACGCAGTATTTT. This sequence encodes CASSLDPSGAGTDTQYF.